This T cell receptor beta chain was captured by sequencing in a study of T cell clones after liver transplantation (dated by TCRdb to the late 2010s). As for the study more broadly: ITN030ST, the source of the samples, was a randomized trial that attempted immunosuppression withdrawal within 2 years of liver transplantation. As an antigen-independent comparator for donor-reactive sequences, third party-reactive TCRbeta sequences were also identified from pre-transplant MLRs. After a pre-transplant mixed lymphocyte reaction, TCRbeta sequencing was used to pinpoint donor-reactive T cell clones, which were subsequently tracked in post-transplant blood. Of the 8 liver transplant recipients making up the studied cohort, 3 were classified as tolerant and 5 as non-tolerant. Of the eight recipients, a few were HCV-positive, while the remaining recipients had been transplanted for non-autoimmune, non-viral indications. To count as tolerant, a recipient had to stay completely off immunosuppression for at least one year without liver enzymes climbing beyond twice the upper limit of normal. The subjects received no induction therapy and were kept on standard immunosuppression until randomization at 12-24 months post-transplant. Blood samples were collected pre-transplant, pre-randomization before withdrawal, and post-randomization after either full withdrawal or failed withdrawal.

Thawed unstimulated PBMCs were stained for CD3, CD4 and CD8 and FACS-sorted into CD3+CD4+ and CD3+CD8+ populations. All 8 studied subjects were randomized to withdrawal of immunosuppression. Genomic DNA was isolated with the Qiagen DNeasy Blood and Tissue Kit. General study outcomes and caveats: When repertoire turnover was taken into account, detection of donor-reactive sequences was significantly reduced in 7 of 8 subjects for CD4 and in 8 of 8 subjects for CD8. The decline in donor-reactive sequences exceeded the decline in third party-reactive sequences, suggesting partial antigen-specific deletion that was unrelated to withdrawal success. In two subjects, low numbers of available donor cells limited the measurable donor-reactive repertoire. Because of small, heterogeneous patient numbers and non-standardized post-transplant time points, the conclusions were only preliminary. Because no allograft tissue specimens were available, donor-reactive T cells may have migrated into the graft instead of being deleted. In 5 of 8 subjects, circulating donor-reactive CD4 TCRbeta sequences decreased significantly after transplant, regardless of tolerance or HCV status.

Using immunoSEQ, frozen genomic DNA was subjected to high-throughput TCRbeta CDR3 sequencing, a process that included PCR amplification, mapping, bias correction and internal controls. Turning to the authors' computational methods: Productive rearrangements were retained, and unique TCRbeta sequences were defined by the CDR3 nucleotide sequence together with the V and J gene. A sequence counted as donor-reactive only if the sequence showed at least 5-fold expansion in CFSE-low cells compared with unstimulated pre-transplant cells and had a frequency of at least 0.01%. Per-subject minimum frequency thresholds, based on the lowest-template unstimulated sample, ensured at least 90% detection power. Jensen-Shannon divergence between the top 1000 TCRbeta sequences post-transplant and pre-transplant was used to measure repertoire turnover. Changes in detection of donor-reactive sequences were assessed with two-sided Fisher's exact tests. The table comes from immuneACCESS by way of TCRdb, which keeps in-frame sequences with V and J called. Part of the clones is missing from these tables; in studies checked, under half for an unresolved V gene and the rest for unknown reasons. V and J calls and clone size are those listed in that table; D and trimming were worked out from the DNA. Recorded for this sample are 9,500 to 10,000 clones; about two thirds of them occurred a single time. The ten largest make up more than 20% of the sample.

The table lists this clone with a few counts. Its antigen is still unknown. Base quality data are lacking; no much larger clone is found one base away. The sample consisted of CD8+ T cells from blood, taken at the 15-month timepoint. The TCR was taken from a human patient who received a liver transplant. After a transplant, some T cells may be the graft donor's own cells.

The DNA sequence reads TGTGCCAGCAGTTACCGGGCAGCCGATGAGCAGTACTTC. This codes for CASSYRAADEQYF. The receptor chain draws on TRBV6-5 and TRBJ2-7, with the D gene not clear enough to name. For CDR1 and CDR2, the germline V gene lists MNHEY and SVGAGI. The CDR3 runs 13 residues from the cysteine to the phenylalanine. Only the CDR3 DNA is retained, 39 bases long and in frame from the first base. V is shortened by 2 bases, J by 7 bases, and the region joining them spans 12 bases.